These 27 T cell receptor beta chains were all obtained from the same sample, sequenced in a study of T cells expressing NK-cell markers. TCRdb re-called the 5' RACE reads and catalogs CDR3 proteins one per entry, DNA excluded. The sample has about 550,000 distinct CDR3 sequences, and its top ten clones hold 3.5% to 4.5%. The source material was blood T cells: a sorted CD56 or NKG2C T cell subset, CD4+ or CD8+ T cells, or bulk PBMC T cells (not recorded which). Every receptor here comes from a man younger than 35 in good health.

The chain employs TRBV20-1 and TRBJ1-2. Germline V gene data show CDR1 as DFQATT and CDR2 as SNEGSKA (reference sequence). The CDR3 extends over 11 amino acids. CDR3 in amino acids: CSAIGNTGYTF.

The chain has TRBV18 and TRBJ2-1; TCRdb outputs TRBD2, but without DNA this stays unchecked. This CDR3 has 15 amino acids. Germline lookup yields CDR1 KGHSH and CDR2 LQKENI. CDR3: CASSPLSSSGSEQFF.

The rearrangement joins TRBV4-3 to TRBJ2-1. The CDR3 has 15 amino acids. Germline CDR1 is LGHNA and CDR2 is YSLEER. CDR3 protein: CASSQDFVSYNEQFF.

The V and J genes are TRBV6-6 and TRBJ2-7. Germline V gives CDR1 MNHNY, CDR2 SVGAGI (reference sequence). This CDR3 has 11 residues. CDR3 residues: CASMGSREQYF.

The chain carries TRBV7-8 and TRBJ2-1. Looked up from germline, CDR1 is SGHVS and CDR2 is FQNEAQ. The CDR3 is 15 amino acids. CDR3 residues: CASSFDFGGNNEQFF. Variable domain in full (rest from reference TRBV7-8 and TRBJ2-1): GAGVSQSPRYKVAKRGQDVALRCDPISGHVSLFWYQQALGQGPEFLTYFQNEAQLDKSGLPSDRFFAERPEGSVSTLKIQRTQQEDSAVYLCASSFDFGGNNEQFFGPGTRLTVL.

This sequence joins TRBV7-2 and TRBJ1-3. CDR1 and CDR2 from the germline V gene are SGHTA and FQGNSA. This CDR3 is built from 14 residues. Here the CDR3 reads CASSLTATGNTIYF.

This chain uses TRBV6-5 with TRBJ1-1. The CDR3 sequence is 15 residues long. CDR1 is MNHEY and CDR2 is SVGAGI in the germline V gene. The CDR3 reads CASSWGWGKDTEAFF.

V usage is TRBV5-6 and J usage is TRBJ2-5; TCRdb lists TRBD1, though no DNA is available to test this call. The CDR3 extends over 13 amino acids. CDR1 and CDR2 from the germline V gene are SGHDT and YYEEEE. The CDR3 region is CASLRGAGETQYF.

The V call is TRBV24-1, the J call TRBJ2-1; TCRdb calls TRBD2, which cannot be checked without DNA. Germline assignment: CDR1 KGHDR and CDR2 SFDVKD. The CDR3 has 14 residues. CDR3 sequence reads: CATSVRGRTNEQFF.

The J gene is TRBJ2-3, the V gene TRBV29-1; the TCRdb call, TRBD2, lacks DNA for checking. Looked up from germline, CDR1 is SQVTM and CDR2 is ANQGSEA. The CDR3 runs 12 residues. CDR3 residues: CSVEAGGNTQYF.

The chain has TRBV7-9 and TRBJ1-1. CDR1 is SEHNR and CDR2 is FQNEAQ in the germline V gene (reference sequence). There are 13 residues in the CDR3. CDR3 sequence reads: CASISHPPTEAFF.

The rearrangement joins TRBV4-2 to TRBJ2-1; TCRdb's assignment of TRBD2 cannot be checked, as there is no DNA. The CDR3 has 18 amino acids. Germline V lookup: CDR1 LGHNA, CDR2 YNFKEQ. The chain's CDR3 is CASSQDEGRAGDYNEQFF.

V and J are TRBV18 and TRBJ2-3. Germline V CDR1 and CDR2: KGHSH, LQKENI. The CDR3 has 13 residues. The CDR3 sequence is CASSPPSSDTQYF.

The rearrangement uses TRBV2 and TRBJ2-5. From germline, CDR1 is SNHLY and CDR2 FYNNEI. The CDR3 has 11 residues. This chain's CDR3 is CAAQAPETQYF. Full variable domain (remainder filled in from reference TRBV2 and TRBJ2-5): EPEVTQTPSHQVTQMGQEVILRCVPISNHLYFYWYRQILGQKVEFLVSFYNNEISEKSEIFDDQFSVERPDGSNFTLKIRSTKLEDSAMYFCAAQAPETQYFGPGTRLLVL.

The V call is TRBV27, the J call TRBJ2-6; TCRdb selects TRBD1, and the lack of DNA leaves this call unchecked. CDR1 is MNHEY, CDR2 SMNVEV, per germline (reference sequence). The CDR3 extends over 17 amino acids. The CDR3 sequence: CASSPGPGLAGANVLTF.

The V and J genes are TRBV15 and TRBJ1-1; the D gene TCRdb calls, TRBD1, cannot be checked with no DNA. The germline V gene encodes CDR1 LNHNV and CDR2 YYDKDF (reference sequence). CDR3 length equals 11 residues. CDR3 amino acids: CATSKGELAFF.

This rearrangement joins TRBV11-3 to TRBJ1-4; TCRdb calls TRBD1, which cannot be checked without DNA. The CDR3 contains 16 residues. Germline CDR1 is SGHNT and CDR2 is YENEEA. The CDR3 region is CASSLVDRTTNEKLFF.

The V gene is TRBV12-3 or TRBV12-4, the J gene TRBJ2-5; no DNA is available, so the TRBD1 call from TCRdb remains unchecked. This CDR3 is 15 amino acids long. The CDR3 loop reads CASSSWDSPRETQYF.

The CDR3 loop is CSGIGDAKSSYNEQFF. The chain links TRBV29-1 to TRBJ2-1; TCRdb selects TRBD1, and the lack of DNA leaves this call unchecked. CDR1 is SQVTM and CDR2 is ANQGSEA in the germline V gene. The CDR3 runs 16 residues.

V gene TRBV6-1 combines with J gene TRBJ2-2. This CDR3 spans 18 amino acids. The germline CDR1 and CDR2 sequences are MNHNS and SASEGT. The CDR3 sequence is CASSVPTDERTNTGELFF.

V usage is TRBV14 and J usage is TRBJ2-3; TCRdb returns TRBD1, unconfirmable since there is no DNA. The CDR3 has 14 residues. Germline V gene lookup returns CDR1 SGHDN and CDR2 FVKESK. Here the CDR3 reads CASSPHRFTDTQYF.

The rearrangement links TRBV18 to TRBJ2-7; TCRdb's assignment of TRBD2 cannot be checked, as there is no DNA. The CDR3 has 14 amino acids. Germline-derived CDR1 and CDR2 are KGHSH and LQKENI. Here the CDR3 reads CASSPSSGTYEQYF.

J is TRBJ2-1 and V is TRBV20-1; TCRdb's D call of TRBD1 is untestable without DNA. The CDR3 is 16 residues long. Germline V gives CDR1 DFQATT, CDR2 SNEGSKA (reference sequence). This CDR3 is CSARATGGVSYNEQFF.

The chain employs TRBV6-5 and TRBJ1-6. The CDR3 has 15 amino acids. The germline V gene encodes CDR1 MNHEY and CDR2 SVGAGI. CDR3 loop: CASSVLRPDNSPLHF.

The rearrangement uses TRBV12-3 or TRBV12-4 and TRBJ1-1. CDR3 length: 14 amino acids. The CDR3: CASSLVLELKEAFF.

The gene calls are TRBV7-2 and TRBJ2-5; the TRBD2 assignment by TCRdb is unverifiable without DNA. CDR1 is SGHTA and CDR2 is FQGNSA in the germline V gene. The CDR3 contains 16 residues. The CDR3 loop reads CASSLGGGASQETQYF.

The chain employs TRBV10-3 and TRBJ2-3; as DNA is missing, the TRBD2 call by TCRdb cannot be tested. The CDR3 is made up of 12 amino acids. CDR1 is ENHRY, CDR2 SYGVKD, per germline. This CDR3 is CATEVGTDTQYF.